Listed below are T cell receptor beta chains from one sample, sequenced in a study of vaccination effects on CD4 cells after COVID-19. Sequencing used immunoSEQ multiplex PCR; TCRdb keeps in-frame clones, though not all of them. The sample contains tens of thousands of clones, just over 70% of which appear only once. No cognate antigen is known for these TCRs. Material: CD4+ T cells from PBMCs cultured without peptide, obtained before COVID-19 vaccination. The receptors originated from a human donor who had a prior SARS-CoV-2 infection. Each CDR3 is given with its conserved first and last residue. Fields, in order: D gene, V gene, J gene, clone size, CDR3 protein, CDR3 DNA. D genes are given only for firm matches. Not every row has a clone size; where given, it reads once, few, many or a size class.

D: -
V: TRBV5-6
J: TRBJ1-1
size: -
CDR3: CASSLYRLDTEAFF
DNA: TGTGCCAGCAGCTTGTACAGGCTCGACACTGAAGCTTTCTTT

D: TRBD1
V: TRBV19
J: TRBJ2-7
size: once
CDR3: CASRLRDRGPYEQYF
DNA: TGTGCCAGTAGGCTCCGGGACAGGGGTCCCTACGAGCAGTACTTC

D: TRBD2
V: TRBV6-5
J: TRBJ2-7
size: once
CDR3: CASSYVRAGAEQYF
DNA: TGTGCCAGCAGTTACGTCCGAGCGGGAGCCGAGCAGTACTTC

D: -
V: TRBV6-1
J: TRBJ1-2
size: -
CDR3: CASSEIAGTPWVYGYTF
DNA: TGTGCCAGCAGTGAAATCGCCGGGACCCCTTGGGTCTATGGCTACACCTTC

D: -
V: TRBV5-1
J: TRBJ1-2
size: -
CDR3: CASSLEARENYGYTF
DNA: TGCGCCAGCAGCTTGGAGGCCAGGGAAAACTATGGCTACACCTTC

D: -
V: TRBV13
J: TRBJ1-2
size: -
CDR3: CASSHPGKYGYTF
DNA: TGTGCCAGCAGTCACCCCGGAAAGTATGGCTACACCTTC

D: -
V: TRBV3-1/TRBV3-2
J: TRBJ1-1
size: -
CDR3: CASSQEASNTEAFF
DNA: TGTGCCAGCAGCCAGGAGGCCTCGAACACTGAAGCTTTCTTT

D: -
V: TRBV11-3
J: TRBJ2-3
size: many
CDR3: CASSLVQSTQYF
DNA: TGTGCCAGCAGCTTAGTTCAGAGTACGCAGTATTTT

D: -
V: TRBV30
J: TRBJ2-2
size: -
CDR3: CAYMSASGELFF
DNA: TGTGCCTACATGAGCGCGTCCGGGGAGCTGTTTTTT

D: TRBD1
V: TRBV7-9
J: TRBJ2-6
size: few
CDR3: CASSLEGGAGANVLTF
DNA: TGTGCCAGCAGCTTAGAAGGGGGCGCTGGGGCCAACGTCCTGACTTTC

D: TRBD2
V: TRBV11-2
J: TRBJ2-1
size: -
CDR3: CASSITSGYNEQFF
DNA: TGTGCCAGCAGCATCACTAGCGGTTACAATGAGCAGTTCTTC

D: TRBD1
V: TRBV5-1
J: TRBJ1-5
size: -
CDR3: CASSLAGQGASTQHF
DNA: TGCGCCAGCAGCTTGGCGGGACAGGGGGCGTCGACCCAGCATTTT

D: TRBD2
V: TRBV5-1
J: TRBJ2-1
size: few
CDR3: CASSRTSGGADRRDNEQFF
DNA: TGCGCCAGCAGCAGAACTAGCGGGGGGGCGGACAGGAGGGACAATGAGCAGTTCTTC

D: TRBD1
V: TRBV30
J: TRBJ1-1
size: -
CDR3: CAWSRATGGNTEAFF
DNA: TGTGCCTGGAGTCGGGCCACAGGGGGGAACACTGAAGCTTTCTTT

D: -
V: TRBV15
J: TRBJ2-3
size: -
CDR3: CATSVPGGPHTDTQYF
DNA: TGTGCCACCAGTGTTCCGGGGGGCCCTCACACAGATACGCAGTATTTT

D: -
V: TRBV19
J: TRBJ1-1
size: few
CDR3: CASGTGTFYTEAFF
DNA: TGTGCCAGTGGGACGGGGACCTTTTACACTGAAGCTTTCTTT

D: -
V: TRBV7-8
J: TRBJ1-2
size: -
CDR3: CASSQGIGTGAGYTF
DNA: TGTGCCAGCAGCCAAGGTATCGGGACTGGAGCTGGCTACACCTTC

D: -
V: TRBV7-2
J: TRBJ2-7
size: -
CDR3: CASSLEGDSYEQYF
DNA: TGTGCCAGCAGCTTAGAGGGGGACTCCTACGAGCAGTACTTC

D: -
V: TRBV30
J: TRBJ1-5
size: -
CDR3: CAWGSGGEKPQHF
DNA: TGTGCCTGGGGCTCCGGGGGGGAGAAGCCCCAGCATTTT

D: -
V: TRBV2
J: TRBJ2-7
size: few
CDR3: CASRRTPREQYF
DNA: TGTGCCAGCAGGAGGACCCCTAGGGAGCAGTACTTC

D: -
V: TRBV5-1
J: TRBJ2-7
size: -
CDR3: CASSWGSRYEQYF
DNA: TGCGCCAGCAGCTGGGGATCCCGGTACGAGCAGTACTTC

D: -
V: TRBV5-4
J: TRBJ2-1
size: once
CDR3: CASSFTSTRPIEQFF
DNA: TGTGCCAGCAGTTTCACGAGTACCCGACCGATTGAGCAGTTCTTC

D: -
V: TRBV5-6
J: TRBJ2-1
size: -
CDR3: CASSQPSYNEQFF
DNA: TGTGCCAGCAGCCAACCCTCCTACAATGAGCAGTTCTTC

D: -
V: TRBV12-3/TRBV12-4
J: TRBJ2-7
size: -
CDR3: CASSSWGYEQYF
DNA: TGTGCCAGCAGTTCCTGGGGTTACGAGCAGTACTTC

D: -
V: TRBV27
J: TRBJ2-7
size: -
CDR3: CASSLVARDIYEQYF
DNA: TGTGCCAGCAGTTTGGTTGCCAGAGACATCTACGAGCAGTACTTC

D: -
V: TRBV28
J: TRBJ1-4
size: -
CDR3: CASSLSPRREIGKLFF
DNA: TGTGCCAGCAGTTTGAGCCCAAGGAGGGAAATCGGAAAACTGTTTTTT

D: TRBD1
V: TRBV11-3
J: TRBJ2-2
size: -
CDR3: CASSPTSGTDTGELFF
DNA: TGTGCCAGCAGCCCGACCTCCGGGACAGATACCGGGGAGCTGTTTTTT

D: TRBD1
V: TRBV6-1
J: TRBJ1-2
size: -
CDR3: CASSEDRAPYGYTF
DNA: TGTGCCAGCAGTGAGGACAGGGCCCCCTATGGCTACACCTTC

D: -
V: TRBV10-2
J: TRBJ2-7
size: -
CDR3: CASRATGSYEQYF
DNA: TGCGCCAGCAGGGCGACGGGCTCCTACGAGCAGTACTTC

D: TRBD1
V: TRBV30
J: TRBJ2-7
size: -
CDR3: CAWASGTGLPEQYF
DNA: TGTGCCTGGGCTTCCGGGACAGGGTTGCCCGAGCAGTACTTC

D: TRBD2
V: TRBV5-4
J: TRBJ2-7
size: few
CDR3: CASSRTSGRNYEQYF
DNA: TGTGCCAGCAGCAGAACTAGCGGGAGGAACTACGAGCAGTACTTC